This T cell receptor (beta chain) was sequenced during a study of blood T cell repertoires in COVID-19. Study in general: Sites across the United States, Italy and Spain contributed samples from acute and convalescent COVID-19. In each case, the material was cDNA or gDNA derived from T cells, B-cell-depleted T cells, or PBMCs.

The CDR3 loop spans 13 amino acids. From germline, CDR1 is MNHEY and CDR2 SVGAGI. Trimming shortened V by 4 bases and J by 7 bases, and 13 bases separated the two germline ends. In the authors' methods: Amplification of reference gene primers was used by the study to estimate nucleated cell counts. Data came from immunoSEQ multiplex PCR; TCRdb stores just in-frame clones and leaves some out. V and J calls and clone size are those listed in that table; D and trimming were worked out from the DNA. The repertoire includes under 200,000 clones, roughly 84% of them detected once, and about 14% sits in the top ten. Patients at the Seattle site were enrolled during active infection and followed longitudinally. This clone appeared once.

The receptor was derived from a woman in her 70s with COVID-19, enrolled during active disease. Specimen: peripheral blood. J is TRBJ1-2 and V is TRBV6-5; TRBD1 is a possible D gene (5 bases). The CDR3 bases are TGTGCCAGCAGTTTCGTGCAGGGTGGTGGCTACACCTTC. This translates into CASSFVQGGGYTF.